The source of this T cell receptor beta chain is a study of identical twins. The length of the CDR3 is 15 residues. Germline loops: CDR1 SGHRS, CDR2 YFSETQ. Trimming removed 2 bases at V and 6 bases at J, with 15 bases between. TCRdb reprocessed the 5' RACE reads via MiXCR and lists one record per CDR3 protein. The sample includes roughly 720,000 distinct CDR3 sequences, roughly 20% of them seen just once. This sample was shared with a second study, whose subject was T cells expressing NK-cell markers. That publication notes: Over 5 donors carried dominant NKG2C+ clonotypes that made up roughly 1.0-8% of their CD8+ T cells.

The sequencing input was PBMCs. The V call is TRBV5-1, the J call TRBJ2-1, with a weak D call TRBD2 (6 bases). The sequence derives from a woman younger than 35 in good health. The CDR3: CASSFGNVGGNEQFF. CDR3 nucleotides: TGCGCCAGCAGCTTTGGTAACGTCGGGGGCAATGAGCAGTTCTTC.